This T cell receptor (beta chain) comes out of a study of shared clonotypes between healthy human individuals. General observations from the study: Sampling covered nothing but blood. Tissue TCR repertoires likely differ from those found in blood.

Positive CCR7 selection of CD45RO-negative cells yielded the naive CD8 cells, and terminally differentiated effector memory CD45RA+ cells were excluded. On this clone: Its cognate antigen is unknown.

Profiled with immunoSEQ multiplex PCR; TCRdb holds only in-frame clones, not every one. Seen here are some 740,000 clones, 92% observed once, and the top ten hold less than 25%. This CDR3 spans 13 amino acids. Per the germline V gene, CDR1 is SEHNR and CDR2 is FQNEAQ (reference sequence). The junction had 4 bases not matched to a gene; V was cut back by 8 bases and J by 2 bases. Sequenced: naive CD8+ T cells sorted from blood. The sequence came from a man aged 30 to 45 in good health. This sequence joins TRBV7-9 and TRBJ2-5; 8 bases line up with TRBD1. CDR3 sequence (DNA): TGTGCCAGCCAGGGGACAGGACAAGAGACCCAGTACTTC. This encodes CASQGTGQETQYF.